This TCR beta chain originates from a study of T cells in Graves' hyperthyroidism and ophthalmopathy. Overall study findings and caveats: Blood also contained most expanded thyroid clonotypes above 0.001.

The authors deemed Graves' hyperthyroidism stable absent ophthalmopathy progression within 18 months. PBMCs came from more than 9 ml fresh peripheral blood. This clonotype occurred many times. Its antigen remains unknown. RNA transcripts gave rise to amplified TCR beta CDR3 regions. First-round RT-PCR targeting the TCR CDR3 was performed with the HTBI primer set. TCRdb called the multiplex PCR reads again in MiXCR, with one record for every CDR3 protein. The table lists hundreds of thousands of distinct CDR3 sequences, approximately 13% of them singletons. The CDR3 runs to 15 residues. Germline V gives CDR1 MDHEN, CDR2 SYDVKM. After removal of 3 bases from V and 4 bases from J, the junction contained 4 bases not matched to a gene.

This chain connects TRBV28 to TRBJ1-5, with 9 bases matching TRBD1. Source material: blood. This sequence originates from a woman between 18 and 29 years old with Graves' hyperthyroidism. The CDR3 region has the DNA TGTGCCAGCAGTTTCGACGGGACAGGGAATCAGCCCCAGCATTTT. This codes for CASSFDGTGNQPQHF.